The 8 T cell receptor beta chains reported below all come from one sample, sequenced in a study of T cell repertoires in cytomegalovirus infection. Their target antigens are unknown. TCRdb processed the reads anew with MiXCR; each CDR3 protein has one entry. The data contain 640,000 or so distinct CDR3 sequences, 30% to 40% of them singletons. The starting material was cultured PBMCs, obtained from culture after CMV antigen stimulation. The source of these receptors is a human donor in good health (CMV status not recorded). Some clones in this sample may be carry-over from other donors' samples.

This clonotype was observed a few times. The rearrangement joins TRBV11-3 to TRBJ2-7; D uncertain. CDR1 is SGHNT and CDR2 is YENEEA in the germline V gene. The V gene lost 2 bases and the J gene lost 7 bases, with 15 bases spanning the gap. The CDR3 has 14 amino acids. This CDR3 is CASSLLGSTAEQYF. DNA of the CDR3: TGTGCCAGCAGCTTACTAGGTTCAACGGCGGAGCAGTACTTC. Based on the CDR3 plus reference TRBV11-3 and TRBJ2-7, the full variable domain is EAGVVQSPRYKIIEKKQPVAFWCNPISGHNTLYWYLQNLGQGPELLIRYENEEAVDDSQLPKDRFSAERLKGVDSTLKIQPAELGDSAVYLCASSLLGSTAEQYFGPGTRLTVT.

This clonotype has at least ten counts. V and J are TRBV7-2 and TRBJ2-5; a possible D gene is TRBD2 (6 bases). CDR3 length: 14 amino acids. Trimming took off 5 bases at V and 5 bases at J, with 15 bases between the two ends. Per the germline V gene, CDR1 is SGHTA and CDR2 is FQGNSA. The CDR3 region is CASSRGSGGETQYF. DNA of the CDR3: TGTGCCAGCAGCCGGGGTAGCGGTGGCGAGACCCAGTACTTC.

Comment on this clonotype: An end of the junction differs from the germline gene, which may be a read error. This rearrangement joins TRBV11-2 to TRBJ1-2; D is uncertain. In germline, CDR1 is SGHAT, CDR2 FQNNGV. The CDR3 has 11 amino acids. CDR3: CASSSLGVPIF. DNA for the CDR3: TGTGCCAGCAGCTCACTGGGCGTTCCCATCTTC.

A few counts support this clonotype. V is TRBV7-6 and J is TRBJ1-1; no clear D gene. V gave up 5 bases and J gave up 2 bases, with 9 bases separating them. Germline-derived CDR1 and CDR2 are SGHVS and FNYEAQ. The CDR3 runs to 13 residues. This CDR3 reads CASSGRFNTEAFF. The CDR3 DNA is TGTGCCAGCAGCGGCAGGTTTAACACTGAAGCTTTCTTT.

This clonotype was picked up a small number of times. The V gene is TRBV6-1, the J gene TRBJ1-6; 7 nucleotides agree with TRBD1. Germline CDR1 reads MNHNS; CDR2 reads SASEGT. The CDR3 runs 14 residues. V gave up 7 bases and J gave up 4 bases; unmatched junction bases: 4. CDR3 residues: CASTRQGYNSPLHF. The CDR3, as DNA: TGTGCCAGCACCCGACAGGGTTATAATTCACCCCTCCACTTT.

V is TRBV28 and J is TRBJ2-5; D possibly corresponds to TRBD1 (6 bases). V shed 5 bases and J shed 2 bases, with 15 bases lying between them. The CDR3 contains 15 residues. Germline loops: CDR1 MDHEN, CDR2 SYDVKM. The CDR3 coding sequence is TGTGCCAGCAGTCCACAAGGACAGCCGCAAGAGACCCAGTACTTC. Translating gives CASSPQGQPQETQYF.

This clonotype was detected a few times. The chain has TRBV4-1 and TRBJ2-3; possible D gene TRBD2, 6 bases. Trimming stripped 1 base from V and 6 bases from J, with 8 bases between. Germline V gene lookup returns CDR1 MGHRA and CDR2 YSYEKL. This CDR3 spans 13 amino acids. CDR3 nucleotide sequence: TGCGCCAGCAGCCAAGGGAGGGAGGATACGCAGTATTTT. Its protein product is CASSQGREDTQYF.

This chain connects TRBV19 to TRBJ1-5, with D perhaps TRBD1 (5 bases). This CDR3 is built from 17 residues. The V gene lost 4 bases and the J gene lost 5 bases, with 21 bases spanning the gap. Germline V gene lookup returns CDR1 LNHDA and CDR2 SQIVND (reference sequence). This chain's CDR3 is CASSTLVGWTRDQPQHF. The CDR3 bases are TGTGCCAGTAGTACCCTCGTGGGGTGGACACGGGATCAGCCCCAGCATTTT. Drawing the rest from reference TRBV19 and TRBJ1-5, the complete variable domain is DGGITQSPKYLFRKEGQNVTLSCEQNLNHDAMYWYRQDPGQGLRLIYYSQIVNDFQKGDIAEGYSVSREKKESFPLTVTSAQKNPTAFYLCASSTLVGWTRDQPQHFGDGTRLSIL.